Presented here are 21 T cell receptor beta chains from one specimen sequenced in a study of blood T cell repertoires in COVID-19. Some clones are missing from TCRdb's copy, which holds only in-frame ones; the method was immunoSEQ multiplex PCR. The table has around 300,000 clones, around 86% seen once; the top ten hold 1.7%. The specimen sequenced was PBMCs or T cells enriched from blood (not recorded which). The source of these receptors is a woman aged 40-49 years who had recovered from COVID-19.

This rearrangement joins TRBV29-1 to TRBJ2-7; 7 positions agree with TRBD1. This CDR3 spans 14 amino acids. The trim removed 4 bases at V and 4 bases at J, leaving 10 bases unmatched. CDR1 and CDR2 from the germline V gene are SQVTM and ANQGSEA. This CDR3 is CSVVGQGDQYEQYF. The CDR3 region has the DNA TGCAGCGTTGTGGGCCAGGGGGACCAGTACGAGCAGTACTTC.

The V gene is TRBV5-1, the J gene TRBJ1-5, with 9 nucleotides matching TRBD1. Germline CDR1 is SGHRS and CDR2 is YFSETQ. The CDR3 consists of 14 residues. V was pared by 4 bases and J by 5 bases, with 4 bases of the junction left unmatched. This CDR3 is CASSPGQGYQPQHF. For the CDR3, the DNA is TGCGCCAGCAGCCCGGGACAGGGCTATCAGCCCCAGCATTTT.

The V call is TRBV24-1, the J call TRBJ2-1; a possible D gene is TRBD2 (5 bases). CDR1 and CDR2 from the germline V gene are KGHDR and SFDVKD. The V end was cut by 2 bases, the J end by 9 bases, with 22 bases between. The CDR3 extends over 17 amino acids. The DNA of the CDR3 is TGTGCCACCAGTGATTCTTCGGCGTCTTCCGAGGGTATTGAGCAGTTCTTC. Its translation: CATSDSSASSEGIEQFF.

CDR3 residues: CASSYETANQPQHF. DNA of the CDR3: TGTGCCAGCAGTTATGAGACAGCGAATCAGCCCCAGCATTTT. V usage is TRBV6-6 and J usage is TRBJ1-5, with D possibly TRBD1 on 5 matching bases. The CDR3 totals 14 residues. Germline CDR1 reads MNHNY; CDR2 reads SVGAGI (reference sequence). V was shortened by 3 bases and J by 4 bases, with 10 bases between the two germline ends.

This clone was detected only a few times. This chain links TRBV18 with TRBJ1-1; the D gene is possibly TRBD1 (6 bases). Germline values: CDR1 KGHSH, CDR2 LQKENI. The CDR3 has 15 amino acids. Trimming removed 8 bases from V and 3 bases from J, with 19 bases in between. The CDR3 region is CASQSPGGAYTEAFF. DNA of the CDR3: TGTGCCAGCCAGTCCCCGGGGGGCGCGTACACTGAAGCTTTCTTT.

V usage is TRBV2 and J usage is TRBJ1-2; tentatively, D is TRBD1 (6 bases). There are 15 residues in the CDR3. Germline V gives CDR1 SNHLY, CDR2 FYNNEI. Trimming pared 1 base from V and 2 bases from J, leaving 11 bases between. This CDR3 is CASSEGGLVNYGYTF. The DNA of the CDR3 is TGTGCCAGCAGTGAAGGGGGGCTCGTCAACTATGGCTACACCTTC. Supplemented by reference TRBV2 and TRBJ1-2, the full variable domain reads EPEVTQTPSHQVTQMGQEVILRCVPISNHLYFYWYRQILGQKVEFLVSFYNNEISEKSEIFDDQFSVERPDGSNFTLKIRSTKLEDSAMYFCASSEGGLVNYGYTFGSGTRLTVV.

The chain recombines TRBV7-3 with TRBJ2-1; 14 bases are shared with TRBD2. The CDR3 covers 17 residues. Trimming at V came to 5 bases and at J to 8 bases, leaving 11 bases not matched to a gene. The germline V gene encodes CDR1 SGHTA and CDR2 FQGTGA. The CDR3 protein is CASSPLGLAGGGDEQFF. The CDR3 nucleotides read TGTGCCAGCAGCCCCCTTGGACTAGCGGGAGGCGGAGATGAGCAGTTCTTC.

The chain recombines TRBV5-1 with TRBJ2-5; TRBD2 matches at 8 bases. CDR1 is SGHRS and CDR2 is YFSETQ in the germline V gene. V lost 4 bases, J lost 1 base, and 3 bases stayed unmatched. The CDR3 is 14 residues long. The CDR3 coding sequence is TGCGCCAGCAGCCCGGGGGGGGTCCAAGAGACCCAGTACTTC. It encodes CASSPGGVQETQYF.

The rearrangement uses TRBV5-1 and TRBJ2-5, with unresolved D. The V gene lost 2 bases and the J gene lost 1 base, with 6 bases spanning the gap. CDR3 size: 13 residues. Germline loops: CDR1 SGHRS, CDR2 YFSETQ. CDR3 sequence (DNA): TGCGCCAGCAGCTTCCGTATCCAAGAGACCCAGTACTTC. As protein: CASSFRIQETQYF.

V and J are TRBV18 and TRBJ2-3, with TRBD2 identical over 13 bases. The CDR3 has 16 amino acids. Germline CDR1 reads KGHSH; CDR2 reads LQKENI. The J segment lost 7 bases and the V segment lost 2 bases, leaving 6 bases of the junction unmatched. CDR3 nucleotides: TGTGCCAGCTCACCATCACTAGCGGGAGGGTCTTATACGCAGTATTTT. Translating it yields CASSPSLAGGSYTQYF.

The chain links TRBV18 to TRBJ1-2; D is perhaps TRBD1 (5 bases). V was shortened by 3 bases and J by 2 bases, with 10 bases between the two germline ends. CDR1 and CDR2 (germline): KGHSH, LQKENI. The CDR3 spans 14 residues. The CDR3 sequence: CASSPLDRNYGYTF. The CDR3 bases are TGTGCCAGCTCACCCTTAGACAGAAACTATGGCTACACCTTC.

This chain connects TRBV30 to TRBJ1-2; 9 bases are shared with TRBD1. The J segment lost 4 bases and the V segment lost 0 bases, leaving 9 bases of the junction unmatched. The CDR3 consists of 16 residues. Per germline, CDR1 GTSNPN and CDR2 SVGIG (reference sequence). The CDR3 spells CAWSVRLGQGSYGYTF. The CDR3 coding sequence is TGTGCCTGGAGTGTACGGTTGGGACAGGGCTCCTATGGCTACACCTTC.

The chain couples TRBV4-1 to TRBJ1-5; 8 nucleotides match TRBD1. Germline loops: CDR1 MGHRA, CDR2 YSYEKL. CDR3 length: 18 amino acids. V trimming: 3 bases; J trimming: 1 base; junction bases outside the gene matches: 11. This CDR3 reads CASSQVLKRTGSNQPQHF. CDR3 DNA sequence: TGCGCCAGCAGCCAGGTTCTCAAGCGGACAGGGAGCAATCAGCCCCAGCATTTT.

This clone was counted a single time. V usage is TRBV11-2 and J usage is TRBJ2-3; 12 bases are shared with TRBD2. V gave up 1 base and J gave up 4 bases; unmatched junction bases: 9. The V gene's germline CDR1 is SGHAT and CDR2 FQNNGV. The CDR3 length is 18 residues. Here the CDR3 reads CASSLGALAGGPPDTQYF. Here the CDR3 DNA reads TGTGCCAGCAGCTTAGGGGCCCTAGCGGGAGGGCCGCCAGATACGCAGTATTTT.

The rearrangement joins TRBV7-2 to TRBJ1-2; D is possibly TRBD1 (6 bases). V lost 4 bases and J lost 9, with 21 bases in between. This CDR3 spans 15 amino acids. The germline CDR1 and CDR2 sequences are SGHTA and FQGNSA. The CDR3 nucleotides read TGTGCCAGCAGCTCCACAGGGAGGGTGCTTGAGAGCTACACCTTC. Amino acids: CASSSTGRVLESYTF. The entire variable domain, with the rest obtained from reference TRBV7-2 and TRBJ1-2, is as follows: GAGVSQSPSNKVTEKGKDVELRCDPISGHTALYWYRQSLGQGLEFLIYFQGNSAPDKSGLPSDRFSAERTGGSVSTLTIQRTQQEDSAVYLCASSSTGRVLESYTFGSGTRLTVV.

The chain recombines TRBV20-1 with TRBJ1-4; D not certain. V shed 3 bases and J shed 5 bases, with 4 bases lying between them. CDR3 size: 11 residues. Germline loops: CDR1 DFQATT, CDR2 SNEGSKA (reference sequence). The CDR3 DNA follows: TGCAGTGCTAGCAGGAATGAAAAACTGTTTTTT. It specifies CSASRNEKLFF.

This clone appeared once. The genes are TRBV5-5 and TRBJ1-1; a possible D gene is TRBD1 (5 bases). V was clipped by 1 base and J by 7 bases, with 14 bases between them. CDR3 length: 14 amino acids. Germline assignment: CDR1 SGHKS and CDR2 YYEKEE (reference sequence). The CDR3 DNA is TGTGCCAGCAGCTTGATGGGCAGGGCCCTTGAAGCTTTCTTT. It is translated as CASSLMGRALEAFF.

V usage is TRBV15 and J usage is TRBJ1-6; TRBD1 might be the D (5 bases). Trimming left V 1 base short and J 7 bases short, with 17 bases between. CDR1 and CDR2 (germline): LNHNV, YYDKDF (reference sequence). The CDR3 has 17 amino acids. The CDR3 DNA is TGTGCCACCAGCAGAGCACTTATCCAGGGAAGGAATTCACCCCTCCACTTT. Translated, it gives CATSRALIQGRNSPLHF.

The chain uses TRBV5-4 and TRBJ1-6; no clear D. This CDR3 is 13 amino acids long. V was clipped by 3 bases and J by 6 bases, with 7 bases between them. Germline V gives CDR1 SGHNT, CDR2 YYREEE (reference sequence). CDR3 residues: CASSSGFNSPLHF. The CDR3 DNA reads TGTGCCAGCAGCTCGGGATTTAATTCACCCCTCCACTTT.

The CDR3 bases are TGTGCCAGCAGCCAGGTTAGCACAGATACGCAGTATTTT. This codes for CASSQVSTDTQYF. The gene calls are TRBV7-3 and TRBJ2-3; D uncertain. Looked up from germline, CDR1 is SGHTA and CDR2 is FQGTGA. The CDR3 is made up of 13 amino acids. V dropped 5 bases and J dropped 0 bases, with 6 bases sitting between them. Looking up the rest from reference TRBV7-3 and TRBJ2-3 gives the full variable domain: GAGVSQTPSNKVTEKGKYVELRCDPISGHTALYWYRQSLGQGPEFLIYFQGTGAADDSGLPNDRFFAVRPEGSVSTLKIQRTERGDSAVYLCASSQVSTDTQYFGPGTRLTVL.

This clone was found a few times. The chain employs TRBV4-1 and TRBJ1-2; D possibly corresponds to TRBD1 (5 bases). Germline values: CDR1 MGHRA, CDR2 YSYEKL. The CDR3 spans 14 residues. The germline V and J ends were trimmed by 3 bases and 1 base, with 9 bases remaining between them. The CDR3 DNA sequence: TGCGCCAGCAGCCATCAGGGCCTTAACTATGGCTACACCTTC. Its protein product is CASSHQGLNYGYTF.